This T cell receptor (beta chain) was recorded in a study of identical twins. There are a few counts of this clonotype. Its antigen is unidentified. One entry per CDR3 protein, called by TCRdb with MiXCR from the 5' RACE reads. The sample carries around 370,000 distinct CDR3 sequences, 7% to 9.5% recorded once. The V end lost 1 base, the J end lost 3 bases, and 7 bases lay between the germline ends. CDR1 and CDR2 (germline): SGHRS, YFSETQ. The CDR3 consists of 13 residues. Study-level points and caveats: Among beta out-of-frame sequences, excess sharing between twins appeared weaker. It was out-of-frame TCR alpha sharing in monozygotic twins that models underestimated. A cross-sectional statistical analysis, not follow-up of the same donors, supported the conclusions. Insertions were fewer in abundant cord blood beta clonotypes, whereas memory repertoires showed none of this pattern.

The sample was naive T cells sorted from blood. The source is a woman between 50 and 59 years old in good health. The chain employs TRBV5-1 and TRBJ2-5; possible D gene TRBD2, 6 bases. In nucleotides, the CDR3 is TGCGCCAGCAGCTTGATAGCGGAAGAGACCCAGTACTTC. It translates to CASSLIAEETQYF.